These 5 T cell receptor beta chains share one sample of origin, sequenced in a study of identical twins. In TCRdb, the 5' RACE reads were re-called with MiXCR into one record per CDR3 protein. The sample has hundreds of thousands of distinct CDR3 sequences, about 20% seen once. These records were also assigned to another study, of T cells expressing NK-cell markers.

Sequencing input: PBMCs. The receptor source for this set is a woman between 18 and 29 years old in good health.

This clonotype was counted once. The chain couples TRBV5-6 to TRBJ2-3; 7 positions match TRBD2. CDR1 and CDR2 (germline): SGHDT, YYEEEE. V was pared by 0 bases and J by 2 bases, with 15 bases of the junction left unmatched. This CDR3 spans 19 amino acids. CDR3 nucleotides: TGTGCCAGCAGCTTGGTCGCGGGGGTCACCCGAAAATACACAGATACGCAGTATTTT. It specifies CASSLVAGVTRKYTDTQYF.

The chain joins TRBV4-2 to TRBJ2-1; 7 positions agree with TRBD2. Germline values: CDR1 LGHNA, CDR2 YNFKEQ. V lost 1 base and J lost 1; bases outside the gene matches: 10. CDR3 length: 18 amino acids. CDR3 DNA: TGTGCCAGCAGCCAAGTCCTCCTAAGCGGGGATTCCTACAATGAGCAGTTCTTC. This codes for CASSQVLLSGDSYNEQFF.

V and J are TRBV11-3 and TRBJ2-5; 8 bases are shared with TRBD2. The CDR3 length is 16 residues. CDR1 and CDR2 from the germline V gene are SGHNT and YENEEA. J was trimmed by 5 bases and V by 3 bases; bases with no gene match: 11. This chain's CDR3 is CASSLSGSLAAETQYF. For the CDR3, the DNA is TGTGCCAGCAGCTTGTCAGGGTCACTAGCGGCGGAGACCCAGTACTTC.

This clonotype was counted ten times or more. The genes are TRBV6-5 and TRBJ2-7; possibly TRBD2 for D (6 bases). Germline loops: CDR1 MNHEY, CDR2 SVGAGI. The CDR3 runs to 14 residues. The germline V and J ends were trimmed by 0 bases and 1 base, with 7 bases remaining between them. CDR3 sequence reads: CASSYSGGSYEQYF. The CDR3, as DNA: TGTGCCAGCAGTTACTCGGGGGGTTCCTACGAGCAGTACTTC.

The table lists this clonotype with a few counts. The genes are TRBV2 and TRBJ2-7; D possibly matches TRBD1 or TRBD2 (5 bases each). The germline V and J ends were trimmed by 8 bases and 4 bases, with 12 bases remaining between them. Per the germline V gene, CDR1 is SNHLY and CDR2 is FYNNEI. The CDR3 sequence is 12 residues long. The CDR3 nucleotides are TGTGCCAGCCGGGACCCACCATACGAGCAGTACTTC. Protein: CASRDPPYEQYF.